A selection of T cell receptor beta chains follows, all from one sample in a study of blood T cell repertoires in COVID-19. This table comes from immunoSEQ multiplex PCR, and its TCRdb copy is limited to in-frame clones, with some not included. The sample consists of 230,000 or so clones, nearly 90% of them appearing once. Material: peripheral blood. Receptor source: a woman between 40 and 50 years old who had recovered from COVID-19. The conserved cysteine and the conserved F or W are not part of the CDR3 here. Rows may omit the clone size; those that give it use once, few, many or a size class.

J	size	V	CDR3
TRBJ1-5	.	TRBV3-1/TRBV3-2	ADKTGNPQPQH
TRBJ2-3	.	TRBV4-3	ASSQGGSGSLSTDTQY
TRBJ1-4	.	TRBV4-1	ASSQGPPGNLNEKLF
TRBJ2-1	.	TRBV11-3	ASSLDPLSYNEQF
TRBJ2-5	.	TRBV12-3/TRBV12-4	ASSFVQETQY
TRBJ2-7	.	TRBV12-3/TRBV12-4	ASRLAGGPPY
TRBJ1-1	.	TRBV5-1	ASSLSIPNTEAF
TRBJ2-2	.	TRBV11-2	ASSLGLDIGELF
TRBJ2-7	.	TRBV5-6	ASSAGNRGQY
TRBJ2-7	.	TRBV2	ASSEEQGWTYEQY
TRBJ2-2	.	TRBV19	ASTPSVYTGELF
TRBJ2-1	.	TRBV18	ASSQRQGVSYNEQF
TRBJ1-4	.	TRBV7-8	ASSFGLREGEKLF
TRBJ2-2	.	TRBV27	ASSSASDYTGELF
TRBJ2-2	once	TRBV2	ASSEGQFTGELF
TRBJ2-1	once	TRBV7-9	ASSFSSDEQF
TRBJ1-5	.	TRBV2	ASTTGEYQPQH
TRBJ2-3	.	TRBV5-1	ASRKGELTDTQY
TRBJ1-2	.	TRBV29-1	SVETGENYGYT
TRBJ2-6	once	TRBV28	ASSSPSGAGANVLT
TRBJ2-2	once	TRBV5-1	ASSLLSGVTGELF
TRBJ1-2	.	TRBV7-9	ASSLGGQGWSRYGYT
TRBJ2-1	.	TRBV11-2	ASMGGSNEQF
TRBJ1-2	.	TRBV3-1/TRBV3-2	ASSQAGQGGT
TRBJ2-5	.	TRBV9	ASNAFSGSETQY
TRBJ2-5	.	TRBV18	ASSPAETQY
TRBJ2-5	.	TRBV12-3/TRBV12-4	ASTQLGGKTQY
TRBJ2-3	once	TRBV19	ASSMLAGGPFPSTDTQY
TRBJ2-2	.	TRBV19	ASSSRTGMVGELF
TRBJ2-3	.	TRBV7-3	ASSLTQGGTDTQY
TRBJ2-3	.	TRBV5-1	ASSLGPGSTSDTQY
TRBJ2-1	.	TRBV2	ASTEGGGDYNEQF
TRBJ2-4	.	TRBV21-1	ASSTTRFENIQY
TRBJ2-5	.	TRBV9	ASSMRAGGKETQY
TRBJ1-1	.	TRBV30	ACYRYTEAF
TRBJ1-2	.	TRBV24-1	ATSDSGQPYGYT
TRBJ1-5	.	TRBV27	ASSFARTGQPQH
TRBJ2-3	once	TRBV5-1	ASSWRVAGGLRDTQY
TRBJ2-7	once	TRBV28	ASSRTPGQPYEQY
TRBJ1-1	.	TRBV12-3/TRBV12-4	ASSPWVGDEAF
TRBJ2-3	.	TRBV10-1	ASSDTTNTDTQY
TRBJ2-2	.	TRBV3-1/TRBV3-2	ASSQAGTNTGELF
TRBJ2-5	.	TRBV2	ASRRGVQTQY
TRBJ2-2	.	TRBV28	ASRETSGPNTGELF
TRBJ2-1	.	TRBV11-3	ATSIGDRGVRSYNEQF